Listed here is a single T cell receptor (beta chain). Its antigen is not identified. This entry belongs to a study of monozygotic twins with inflammatory bowel disease. TCRdb re-analyzed the 5' RACE reads; it lists each CDR3 protein once, without DNA. This sample contains approximately 330,000 distinct CDR3 sequences. The CDR3 runs to 12 residues. Per germline, CDR1 SQVTM and CDR2 ANQGSEA. Findings and limits, study-wide: Varied immunosuppressive treatments among patients may have increased repertoire variability.

This rearrangement joins TRBV29-1 to TRBJ1-2. The TCR comes from a human donor with ulcerative colitis or Crohn's disease, or a healthy co-twin of an affected twin (not recorded which). Source material: blood. CDR3 residues: CSVGMGNYGYTF.